This T cell receptor (beta chain) was sequenced in a study of blood T cell repertoires in COVID-19. The overall study: There were acute and convalescent COVID-19 samples, and they came from the United States, Italy and Spain.

The germline CDR1 and CDR2 sequences are SGHTA and FQGTGA. The V gene lost 2 bases and the J gene lost 16 bases, with 15 bases spanning the gap. The CDR3 has 13 residues. Generated by immunoSEQ multiplex PCR, the TCRdb table keeps only in-frame clones and is missing some. The profile shows roughly 290,000 clones, 80% to 90% of them singletons. Participants had their cohort set by participant-reported clinical history. Two consecutive negative NP/OP PCR tests, clearance, or resolved symptoms defined Cohort 3 recovery. The TCR originated in a woman aged 30 to 39 who had recovered from COVID-19. The sequencing input was PBMCs or T cells enriched from blood (not recorded which). The rearrangement links TRBV7-3 to TRBJ2-6; a possible D gene is TRBD1 (6 bases). CDR3 DNA sequence: TGTGCCAGCAGCTTAGCGGACAGTAATTTTCTGACTTTC. Its protein is CASSLADSNFLTF.